The 3 T cell receptor beta chains listed next were all sequenced from one sample in a study of blood T cell repertoires in COVID-19. Measured with immunoSEQ multiplex PCR; TCRdb has only the in-frame clones, and not every one. The data contain over 95,000 clones, approximately 85% of them singletons. Sequenced: peripheral blood. The receptors come from an elderly woman with active or convalescent COVID-19.

The V gene is TRBV7-2, the J gene TRBJ2-4; D is uncertain. CDR1 is SGHTA, CDR2 FQGNSA, per germline. V was pared by 2 bases and J by 9 bases, with 17 bases between. This CDR3 has 15 residues. Here the CDR3 DNA reads TGTGCCAGCAGCTTACAGGTGTCCGCCGATGGCATTCAGTACTTC. Amino acid sequence: CASSLQVSADGIQYF.

The chain joins TRBV10-2 to TRBJ1-3, with 7 nucleotides matching TRBD1. The V gene's germline CDR1 is WSHSY and CDR2 SAAADI. J gave up 4 bases and V 8 bases, and 5 bases lay outside the gene matches. The CDR3 is 13 residues long. The CDR3 DNA sequence: TGCGCCAGCGAAACAGGGGTCGGAAACACCATATATTTT. Protein sequence: CASETGVGNTIYF.

V and J are TRBV7-3 and TRBJ2-2; 7 bases are a match to TRBD1. CDR1 SGHTA and CDR2 FQGTGA come from the germline V gene. The CDR3 length is 15 residues. With 5 bases clipped from V and 0 bases from J, the junction kept 3 bases outside the gene matches. CDR3 DNA: TGTGCCAGCAGCCTGGGACAGCCGAACACCGGGGAGCTGTTTTTT. Its protein product is CASSLGQPNTGELFF.